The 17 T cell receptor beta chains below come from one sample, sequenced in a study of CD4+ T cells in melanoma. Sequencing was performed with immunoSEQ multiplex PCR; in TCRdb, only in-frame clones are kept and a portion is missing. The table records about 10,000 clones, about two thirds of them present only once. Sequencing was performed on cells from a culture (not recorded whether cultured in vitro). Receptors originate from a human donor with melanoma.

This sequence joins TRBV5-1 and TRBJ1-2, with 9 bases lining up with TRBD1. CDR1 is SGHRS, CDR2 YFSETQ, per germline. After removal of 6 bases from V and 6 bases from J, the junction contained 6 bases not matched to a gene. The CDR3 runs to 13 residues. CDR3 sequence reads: CASNHRQGDGYTF. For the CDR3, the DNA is TGCGCCAGCAACCACAGACAGGGGGATGGCTACACCTTC. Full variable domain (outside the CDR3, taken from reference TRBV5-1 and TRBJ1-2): KAGVTQTPRYLIKTRGQQVTLSCSPISGHRSVSWYQQTPGQGLQFLFEYFSETQRNKGNFPGRFSGRQFSNSRSEMNVSTLELGDSALYLCASNHRQGDGYTFGSGTRLTVV.

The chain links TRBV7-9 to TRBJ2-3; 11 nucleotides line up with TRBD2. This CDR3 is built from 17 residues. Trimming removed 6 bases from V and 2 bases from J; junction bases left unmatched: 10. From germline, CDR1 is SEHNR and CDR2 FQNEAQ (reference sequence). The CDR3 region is CASRTRGTSGVTDTQYF. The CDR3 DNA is TGTGCCAGCAGGACTCGGGGGACTAGCGGCGTCACAGATACGCAGTATTTT.

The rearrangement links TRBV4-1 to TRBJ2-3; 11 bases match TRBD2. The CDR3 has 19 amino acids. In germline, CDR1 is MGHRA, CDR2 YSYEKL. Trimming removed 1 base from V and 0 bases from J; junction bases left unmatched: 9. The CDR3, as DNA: TGCGCCAGCAGCCAAGGAAGCCTAGCGGGGGGTCGAAGCACAGATACGCAGTATTTT. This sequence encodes CASSQGSLAGGRSTDTQYF.

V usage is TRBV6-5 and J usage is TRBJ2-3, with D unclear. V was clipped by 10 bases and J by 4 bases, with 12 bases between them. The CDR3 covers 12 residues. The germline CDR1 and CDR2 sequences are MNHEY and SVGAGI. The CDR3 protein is CATRLPSDTQYF. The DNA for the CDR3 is TGTGCCACCCGGCTTCCGTCAGATACGCAGTATTTT.

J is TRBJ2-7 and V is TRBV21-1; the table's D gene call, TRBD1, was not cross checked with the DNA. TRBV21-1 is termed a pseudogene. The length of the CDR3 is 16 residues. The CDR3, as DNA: TGTGCCAGCAGCTTCGCTCCGGGACACCGAATTTACGAGCAGTACTTC. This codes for CASSFAPGHRIYEQYF.

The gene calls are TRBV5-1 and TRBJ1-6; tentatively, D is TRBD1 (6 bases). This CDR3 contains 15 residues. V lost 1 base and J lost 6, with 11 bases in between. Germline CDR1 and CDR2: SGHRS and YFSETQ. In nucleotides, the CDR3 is TGCGCCAGCAGCTTGCTGGGGGCGGGTAATTCACCCCTCCACTTT. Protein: CASSLLGAGNSPLHF.

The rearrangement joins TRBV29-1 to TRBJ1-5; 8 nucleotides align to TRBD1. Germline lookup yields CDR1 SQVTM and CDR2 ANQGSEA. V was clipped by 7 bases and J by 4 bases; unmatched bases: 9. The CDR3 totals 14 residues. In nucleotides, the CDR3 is TGCAGCGCCAGGGGGACAGGAGGAAATCAGCCCCAGCATTTT. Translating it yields CSARGTGGNQPQHF.

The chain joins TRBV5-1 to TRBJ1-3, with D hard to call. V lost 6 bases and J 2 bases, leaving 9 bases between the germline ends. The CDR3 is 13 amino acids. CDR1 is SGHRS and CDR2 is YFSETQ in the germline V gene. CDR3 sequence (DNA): TGCGCCAGCAAGGTCAGCACTGGAAACACCATATATTTT. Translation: CASKVSTGNTIYF.

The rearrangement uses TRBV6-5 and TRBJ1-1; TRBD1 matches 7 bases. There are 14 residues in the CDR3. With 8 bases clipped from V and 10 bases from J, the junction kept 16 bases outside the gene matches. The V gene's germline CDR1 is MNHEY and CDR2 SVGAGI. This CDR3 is CASAAGTAGRGAFF. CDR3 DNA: TGTGCCAGCGCTGCAGGGACAGCCGGTCGAGGAGCTTTCTTT.

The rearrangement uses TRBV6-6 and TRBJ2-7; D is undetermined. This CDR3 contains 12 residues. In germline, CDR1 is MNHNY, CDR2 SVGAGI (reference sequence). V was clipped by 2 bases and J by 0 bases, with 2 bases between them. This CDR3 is CASSYSSYEQYF. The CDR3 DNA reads TGTGCCAGCAGTTACAGCTCCTACGAGCAGTACTTC.

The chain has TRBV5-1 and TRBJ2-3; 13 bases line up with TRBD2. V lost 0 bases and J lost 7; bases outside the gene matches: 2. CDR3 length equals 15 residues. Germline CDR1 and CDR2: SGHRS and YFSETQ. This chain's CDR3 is CASSLGLAGGHTQYF. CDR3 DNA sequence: TGCGCCAGCAGCTTGGGACTAGCGGGGGGCCATACGCAGTATTTT. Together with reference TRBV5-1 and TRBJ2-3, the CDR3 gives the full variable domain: KAGVTQTPRYLIKTRGQQVTLSCSPISGHRSVSWYQQTPGQGLQFLFEYFSETQRNKGNFPGRFSGRQFSNSRSEMNVSTLELGDSALYLCASSLGLAGGHTQYFGPGTRLTVL.

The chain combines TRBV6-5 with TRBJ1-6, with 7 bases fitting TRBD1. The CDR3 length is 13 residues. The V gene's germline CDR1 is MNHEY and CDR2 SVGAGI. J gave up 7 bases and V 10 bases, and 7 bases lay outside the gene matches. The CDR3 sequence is CATKTGTNSPLHF. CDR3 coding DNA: TGTGCCACCAAGACAGGGACCAATTCACCCCTCCACTTT.

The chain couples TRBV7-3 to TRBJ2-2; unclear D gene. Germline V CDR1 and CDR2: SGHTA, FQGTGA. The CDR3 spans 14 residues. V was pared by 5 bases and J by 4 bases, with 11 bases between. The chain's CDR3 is CASSNEDATGELFF. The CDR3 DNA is TGTGCCAGCAGCAATGAAGACGCCACCGGGGAGCTGTTTTTT.

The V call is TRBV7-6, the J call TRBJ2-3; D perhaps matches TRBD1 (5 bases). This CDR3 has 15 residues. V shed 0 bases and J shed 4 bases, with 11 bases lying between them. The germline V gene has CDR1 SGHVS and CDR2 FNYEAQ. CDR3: CASSLADQGSDTQYF. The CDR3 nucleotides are TGTGCCAGCAGCTTAGCGGATCAGGGTTCAGATACGCAGTATTTT.

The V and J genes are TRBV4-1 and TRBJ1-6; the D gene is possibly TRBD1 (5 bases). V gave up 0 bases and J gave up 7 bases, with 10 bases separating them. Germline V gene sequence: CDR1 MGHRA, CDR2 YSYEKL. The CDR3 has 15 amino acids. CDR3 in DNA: TGCGCCAGCAGCCAAGATATGAGGGGAAATTCACCCCTCCACTTT. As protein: CASSQDMRGNSPLHF.

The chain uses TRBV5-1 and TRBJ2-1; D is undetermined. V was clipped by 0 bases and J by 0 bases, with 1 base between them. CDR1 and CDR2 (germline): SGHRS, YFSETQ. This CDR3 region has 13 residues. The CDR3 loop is CASSLASYNEQFF. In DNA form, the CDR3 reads TGCGCCAGCAGCTTGGCCTCCTACAATGAGCAGTTCTTC.

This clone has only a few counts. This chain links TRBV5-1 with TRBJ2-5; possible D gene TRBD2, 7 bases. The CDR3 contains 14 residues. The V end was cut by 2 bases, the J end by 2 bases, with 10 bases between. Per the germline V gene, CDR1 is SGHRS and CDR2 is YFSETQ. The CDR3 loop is CASSLQGGQETQYF. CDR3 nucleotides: TGCGCCAGCAGCTTACAGGGAGGGCAAGAGACCCAGTACTTC.